The T cell receptor beta chain under discussion was sequenced for a study of shared clonotypes between healthy human individuals (dated by TCRdb to the early 2020s). With respect to the entire study: The cohort included three men and a couple of women between 18 and 49 years of age. To increase sequencing depth and limit assay-specific biases, TCR repertoire library preparation and sequencing were carried out by different laboratories using diverse techniques. Per donor, three plates each were used for CD4 naive and CD4 memory, two for CD8 naive, and one for CD8 memory. Leukapheresis yielded between about 0.85 and 10 billion PBMCs per donor. The study deeply sequenced blood TCR repertoires of several healthy adults to estimate repertoire size and the extent of clonotype sharing between individuals.

Using the deep immunoSEQ assay, multiplex PCR amplified TCR CDR3 regions from genomic DNA. For each cell subset, the extracted genomic DNA was distributed evenly across all wells of several immunoSEQ 96-well plates, and each plate served as one replicate. For sorted subsets, each replicate PCR was loaded with 200 to 250 ng genomic DNA, equivalent to about 33,000 T cell genomes. The purified libraries were quantified using a Qubit 3.0 fluorometer, sized with a Bioanalyzer 2100, and then quantified again using the KAPA Library Quantification kit. Each immunoSEQ 96-well plate was sequenced on its own single-read 150-cycle Illumina NextSeq 550 flow cell. Per the original workflow: Because the immunoSEQ output held only junctional sequences and lacked quality scores, the filtering could not match the filtering applied to full-length reads. Sequences were annotated with PyIR, a Python wrapper for IgBLAST v1.9, and V/J genes and CDR3 were assigned using IMGT germline references. Reads were removed for weak V/J assignments (E-value above 1e-6), missing CDR3, stop codons, out-of-frame junctions, or ambiguous translated residues. A V3J clonotype was defined by an identical inferred V gene, J gene, and CDR3 amino acid sequence. The percentage overlap between two repertoires was calculated by dividing the number of shared unique clonotypes by the size of the smaller repertoire. Richness of each repertoire was evaluated using RTK rarefaction, the Chao1 estimator, and Recon v2.1 estimates of unobserved clonotypes. Generation probabilities were computed with OLGA for all TCRbeta clonotypes obtained by the gDNA method from four donors. TCRdb re-hosts the immuneACCESS table, in-frame sequences only. Its copies lack some clones; in the studies checked, an unresolved V gene accounts for under half of them, and the cause for the rest is not known. The V and J calls and the clone size are those of that table, but D and trimming were determined from the DNA. For this sample there are about 1 million clones; 60% to 80% appear just once. The top ten clonotypes cover approximately 1.5% of the sample.

The CDR3 runs 15 residues from the cysteine to the phenylalanine. Of the read, only the CDR3 DNA is kept; its 45 bases are in frame from base 1. The germline V gene yields MDHEN for CDR1 and SYDVKM for CDR2. V is shortened by 6 bases, J by 2 bases, and the region joining them spans 17 bases. Donors were healthy HIV-negative adults with no recently reported acute infections or vaccinations. Every donor was a Caucasian adult residing in Nashville, Tennessee, USA. CD4+ T cells were enriched through magnetic negative selection, after which naive cells were positively selected on CD45RA and the remaining negative fraction served as the memory subset. After blood collection by leukapheresis, PBMCs were isolated using Ficoll-Histopaque density gradient centrifugation and then cryopreserved in the vapor phase of liquid nitrogen. Analytical flow cytometry was used to check the purity and quantity of every magnetically sorted T cell population. From each sorted fraction, genomic DNA was isolated and quantified by UV absorbance on a Nanodrop 2000c.

As concerns this clone: The antigen it binds to is not known. The input lacks base qualities; no much larger clone sits a single base away.

The investigation overall reported the following: Sampling was restricted to blood, and TCR repertoires in tissues likely differ from the TCR repertoires found in blood. Incomplete sequencing was indicated by rarefaction of sorted-subset datasets, despite the large sequencing depth. Higher generation probabilities were observed for clonotypes shared by all four sorted-subset donors than for non-shared clonotypes. Because the study included a small number of donors, the genetic and exposure-history diversity represented was limited. Larger estimated clonotype richness was generally found for naive subsets than for memory subsets. Based on pairwise subsampling, the degree of clonotype sharing among donors was expected to be affected by sequencing depth. When a handful of donors were compared, the shared fraction of clonotypes was approximately 5% for naive CD4, over 3% for naive CD8, 2.3% for memory CD4, and 0.4% for memory CD8.

Sequencing input: memory CD4+ T cells sorted from blood. The cell subset or site label on this specimen signifies: CD45RA-negative fraction. This sequence originates from a man aged 18-30 years in good health. The V and J genes are TRBV28 and TRBJ2-7; the D segment is perhaps TRBD1 or TRBD2, each sharing 5 matched bases. For the CDR3, the sequence is CASRSIRDGPYEQYF. The bases read TGTGCCAGCAGGAGTATCCGGGACGGTCCCTACGAGCAGTACTTC.